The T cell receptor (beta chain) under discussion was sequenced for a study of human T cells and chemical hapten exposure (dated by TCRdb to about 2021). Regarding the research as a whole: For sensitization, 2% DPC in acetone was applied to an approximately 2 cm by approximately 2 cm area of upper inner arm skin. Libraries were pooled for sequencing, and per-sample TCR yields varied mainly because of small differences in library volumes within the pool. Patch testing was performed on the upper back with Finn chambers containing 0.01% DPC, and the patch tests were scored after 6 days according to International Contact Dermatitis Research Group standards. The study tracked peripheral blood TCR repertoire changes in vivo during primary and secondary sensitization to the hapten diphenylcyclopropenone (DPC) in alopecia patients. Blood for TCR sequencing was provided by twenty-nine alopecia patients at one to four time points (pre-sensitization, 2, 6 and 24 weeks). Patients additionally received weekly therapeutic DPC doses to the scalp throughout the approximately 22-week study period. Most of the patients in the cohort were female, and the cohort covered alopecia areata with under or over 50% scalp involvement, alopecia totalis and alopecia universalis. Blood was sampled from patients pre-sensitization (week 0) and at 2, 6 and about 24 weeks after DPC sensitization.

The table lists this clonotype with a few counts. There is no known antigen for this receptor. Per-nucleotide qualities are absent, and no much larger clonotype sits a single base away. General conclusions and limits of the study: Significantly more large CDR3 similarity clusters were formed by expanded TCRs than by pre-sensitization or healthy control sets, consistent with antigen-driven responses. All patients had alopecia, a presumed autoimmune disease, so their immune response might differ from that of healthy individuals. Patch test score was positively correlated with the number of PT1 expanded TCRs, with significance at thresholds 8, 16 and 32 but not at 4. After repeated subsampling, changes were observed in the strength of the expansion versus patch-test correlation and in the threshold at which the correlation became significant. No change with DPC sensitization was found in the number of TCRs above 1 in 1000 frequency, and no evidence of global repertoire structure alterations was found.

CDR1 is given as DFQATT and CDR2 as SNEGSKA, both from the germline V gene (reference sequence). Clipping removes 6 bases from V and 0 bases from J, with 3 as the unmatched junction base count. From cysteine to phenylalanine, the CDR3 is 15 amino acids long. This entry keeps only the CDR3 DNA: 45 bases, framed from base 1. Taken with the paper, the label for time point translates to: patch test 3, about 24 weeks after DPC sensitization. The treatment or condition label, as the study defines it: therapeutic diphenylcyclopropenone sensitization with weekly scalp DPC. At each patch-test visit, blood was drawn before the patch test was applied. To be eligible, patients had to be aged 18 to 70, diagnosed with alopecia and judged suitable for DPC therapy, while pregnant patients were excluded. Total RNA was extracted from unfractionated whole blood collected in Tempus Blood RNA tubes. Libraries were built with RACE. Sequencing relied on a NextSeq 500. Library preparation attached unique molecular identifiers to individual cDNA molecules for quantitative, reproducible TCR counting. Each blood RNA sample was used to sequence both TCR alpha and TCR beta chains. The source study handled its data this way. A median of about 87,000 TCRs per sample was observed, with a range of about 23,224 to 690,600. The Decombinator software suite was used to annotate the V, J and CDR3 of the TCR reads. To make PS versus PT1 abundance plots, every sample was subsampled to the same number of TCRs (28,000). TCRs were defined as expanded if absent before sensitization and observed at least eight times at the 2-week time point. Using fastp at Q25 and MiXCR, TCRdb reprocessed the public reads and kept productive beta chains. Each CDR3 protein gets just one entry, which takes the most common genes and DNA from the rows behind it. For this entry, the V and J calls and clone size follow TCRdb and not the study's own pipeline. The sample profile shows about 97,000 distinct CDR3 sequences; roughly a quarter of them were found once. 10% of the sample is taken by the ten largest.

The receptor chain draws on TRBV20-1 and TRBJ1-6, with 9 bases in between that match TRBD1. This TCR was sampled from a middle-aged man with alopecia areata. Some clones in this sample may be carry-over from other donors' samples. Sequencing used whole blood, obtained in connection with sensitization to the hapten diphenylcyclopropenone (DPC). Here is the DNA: TGCAGTGCCGACAGGGGGAGCTCCTATAATTCACCCCTCCACTTT. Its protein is CSADRGSSYNSPLHF.